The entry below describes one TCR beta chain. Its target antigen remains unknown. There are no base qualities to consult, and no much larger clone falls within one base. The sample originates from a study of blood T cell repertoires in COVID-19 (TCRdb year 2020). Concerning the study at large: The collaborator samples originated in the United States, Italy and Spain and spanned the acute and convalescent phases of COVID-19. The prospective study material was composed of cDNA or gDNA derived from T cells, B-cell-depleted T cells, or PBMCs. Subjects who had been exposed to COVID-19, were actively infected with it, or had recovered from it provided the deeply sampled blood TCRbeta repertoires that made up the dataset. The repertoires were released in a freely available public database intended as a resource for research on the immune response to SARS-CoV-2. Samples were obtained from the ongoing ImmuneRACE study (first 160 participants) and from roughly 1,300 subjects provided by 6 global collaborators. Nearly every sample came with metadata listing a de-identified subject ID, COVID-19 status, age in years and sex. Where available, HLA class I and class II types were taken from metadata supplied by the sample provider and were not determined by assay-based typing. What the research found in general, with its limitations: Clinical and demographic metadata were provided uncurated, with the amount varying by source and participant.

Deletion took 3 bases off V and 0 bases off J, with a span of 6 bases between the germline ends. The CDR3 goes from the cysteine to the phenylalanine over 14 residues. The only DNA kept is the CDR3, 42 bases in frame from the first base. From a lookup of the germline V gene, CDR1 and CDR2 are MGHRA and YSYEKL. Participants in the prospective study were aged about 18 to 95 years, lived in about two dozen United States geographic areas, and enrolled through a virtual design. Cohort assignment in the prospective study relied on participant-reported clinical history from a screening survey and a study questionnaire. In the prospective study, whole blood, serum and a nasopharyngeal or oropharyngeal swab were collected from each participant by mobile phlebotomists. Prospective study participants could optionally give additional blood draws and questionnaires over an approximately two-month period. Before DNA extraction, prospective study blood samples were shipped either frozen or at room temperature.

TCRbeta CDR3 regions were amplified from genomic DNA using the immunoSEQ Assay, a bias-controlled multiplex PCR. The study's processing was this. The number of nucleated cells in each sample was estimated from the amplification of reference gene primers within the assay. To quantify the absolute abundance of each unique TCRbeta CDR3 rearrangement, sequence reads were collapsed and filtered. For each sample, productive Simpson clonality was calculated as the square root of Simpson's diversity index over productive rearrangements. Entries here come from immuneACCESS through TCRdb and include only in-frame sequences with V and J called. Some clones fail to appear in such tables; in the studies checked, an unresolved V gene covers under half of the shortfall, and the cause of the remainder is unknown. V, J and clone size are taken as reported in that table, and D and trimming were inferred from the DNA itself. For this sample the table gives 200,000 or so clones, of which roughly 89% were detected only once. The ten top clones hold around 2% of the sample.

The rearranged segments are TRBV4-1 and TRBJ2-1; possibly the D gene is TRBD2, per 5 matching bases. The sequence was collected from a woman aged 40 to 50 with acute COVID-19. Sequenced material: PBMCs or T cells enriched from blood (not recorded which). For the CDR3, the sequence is CASSHTSSYNEQFF. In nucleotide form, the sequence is TGCGCCAGCAGCCACACTAGCTCCTACAATGAGCAGTTCTTC.